The 24 T cell receptor beta chains below come from one sample, sequenced in a study of identical twins. TCRdb ran MiXCR on the 5' RACE reads and lists one entry per CDR3 protein. The sample holds about 890,000 distinct CDR3 sequences, 12% seen once. These data also formed part of another study, on yellow fever vaccine responses in identical twins.

The sample taken for sequencing was PBMCs. Receptor source: a woman aged 18-35 years in good health.

The sample holds a few counts of this clonotype. The chain links TRBV4-1 to TRBJ2-3; tentatively, D is TRBD2 (6 bases). The CDR3 has 18 amino acids. Germline V gene lookup returns CDR1 MGHRA and CDR2 YSYEKL. V lost 5 bases and J 4 bases, leaving 25 bases between the germline ends. Here the CDR3 DNA reads TGCGCCAGCAGCTGGTCTACAAGGGGCGGGGTTAGCGCAGATACGCAGTATTTT. Encoded protein: CASSWSTRGGVSADTQYF.

This clonotype was observed a handful of times. The CDR3 loop reads CASIGGPGTGELFF. The CDR3 DNA sequence: TGCGCCAGCATCGGGGGGCCTGGCACCGGGGAGCTGTTTTTT. V is TRBV5-1 and J is TRBJ2-2; weak D call: TRBD2 (7 bases). V was pared by 6 bases and J by 4 bases, with 13 bases between. This CDR3 comprises 14 residues. Germline V gene sequence: CDR1 SGHRS, CDR2 YFSETQ.

This clonotype was counted at least ten times. The chain couples TRBV7-9 to TRBJ1-5; D is unclear. This CDR3 contains 16 residues. The germline V gene has CDR1 SEHNR and CDR2 FQNEAQ (reference sequence). The germline V and J ends were trimmed by 7 bases and 2 bases, with 18 bases remaining between them. CDR3: CASKAGNSGGNQPQHF. The CDR3 DNA follows: TGTGCCAGCAAGGCAGGTAACAGCGGAGGCAATCAGCCCCAGCATTTT. Full variable domain (rest looked up from reference TRBV7-9 and TRBJ1-5): DTGVSQNPRHKITKRGQNVTFRCDPISEHNRLYWYRQTLGQGPEFLTYFQNEAQLEKSRLLSDRFSAERPKGSFSTLEIQRTEQGDSAMYLCASKAGNSGGNQPQHFGDGTRLSIL.

The rearrangement uses TRBV10-2 and TRBJ2-7; a possible D gene is TRBD1 (6 bases). The CDR3 is 14 amino acids. CDR1 and CDR2 (germline): WSHSY, SAAADI. Trimming took 6 bases from V and 2 from J, leaving 14 bases between them. As DNA, the CDR3 is TGCGCCAGCAGACCACAGGGACCCCCCTACGAGCAGTACTTC. It translates to CASRPQGPPYEQYF.

V is TRBV20-1 and J is TRBJ2-2, with a weak D call TRBD2 (5 bases). This CDR3 has 12 residues. The germline V gene encodes CDR1 DFQATT and CDR2 SNEGSKA (reference sequence). V lost 6 bases, J lost 4 bases, and 9 bases lay in between. This CDR3 reads CSAPTITGELFF. CDR3 nucleotides: TGCAGTGCCCCGACTATCACCGGGGAGCTGTTTTTT.

This clonotype was counted between two and nine times. The CDR3 loop is CASSFRGNPRYGYTF. The DNA of the CDR3 is TGTGCCAGCAGTTTTAGGGGCAACCCTCGATATGGCTACACCTTC. The chain joins TRBV12-3 or TRBV12-4 to TRBJ1-2, with D tentatively TRBD1 (5 bases). This CDR3 is 15 amino acids long. The germline V and J ends were trimmed by 3 bases and 5 bases, with 16 bases remaining between them.

The sample holds a few counts of this clonotype. The chain has TRBV3-1 and TRBJ2-3; D unclear. CDR3 size: 14 residues. Germline CDR1 is LGHDT and CDR2 is YNNKEL (reference sequence). Trimming took 5 bases from V and 2 from J, leaving 11 bases between them. The CDR3 DNA sequence: TGTGCCAGCAGCGGTGCCCTGTCCACAGATACGCAGTATTTT. Translated: CASSGALSTDTQYF.

The rearrangement uses TRBV10-3 and TRBJ2-7; TRBD2 matches at 9 bases. Unmatched junction bases numbered 6, after V lost 6 bases and J lost 3 bases. The CDR3 totals 14 residues. Germline V gene lookup returns CDR1 ENHRY and CDR2 SYGVKD. The CDR3 bases are TGTGCCATCAGCGATAGCGGGGGCGACTACGAGCAGTACGTC. Residues: CAISDSGGDYEQYV.

This clonotype has a count of ten or more. V and J are TRBV24-1 and TRBJ2-1, with unresolved D. Germline lookup yields CDR1 KGHDR and CDR2 SFDVKD. The CDR3 is made up of 14 amino acids. V gave up 4 bases and J gave up 9 bases, with 15 bases separating them. In DNA, the CDR3 is TGTGCCACCAGTGACCCCCCCGAATCCGTTGAGCAGTTCTTC. Translating it yields CATSDPPESVEQFF.

V gene TRBV6-1 combines with J gene TRBJ2-7; 10 nucleotides align to TRBD2. The CDR3 spans 15 residues. Germline CDR1 is MNHNS and CDR2 is SASEGT. V gave up 5 bases and J gave up 4 bases; unmatched junction bases: 8. CDR3 nucleotide sequence: TGTGCCAGCAGTAAAACCGGGACTAGCGCTTACGAGCAGTACTTC. This sequence encodes CASSKTGTSAYEQYF.

The V call is TRBV7-8, the J call TRBJ2-2; D ambiguous. CDR3 length: 15 residues. Between the trimmed V and J ends, which lost 3 bases and 2 bases, there was a span of 10 bases. Germline CDR1 is SGHVS and CDR2 is FQNEAQ. The CDR3 region is CASSLQWGNTGELFF. The CDR3 DNA is TGTGCCAGCAGCTTGCAGTGGGGAAACACCGGGGAGCTGTTTTTT.

The rearrangement links TRBV20-1 to TRBJ2-7, with TRBD2 as a possible D gene (5 bases). The ends were cut back, 4 bases at V and 4 bases at J, with 11 bases in the middle. The CDR3 loop spans 12 amino acids. Germline V gene sequence: CDR1 DFQATT, CDR2 SNEGSKA (reference sequence). CDR3 bases: TGCAGTGCTACAGGTCGGGATTACGAGCAGTACTTC. It translates to CSATGRDYEQYF.

This clonotype was detected only a few times. This rearrangement joins TRBV20-1 to TRBJ2-3, with 12 bases that match TRBD2. With V trimmed by 2 bases and J by 9 bases, 6 bases remained unmatched. The V gene's germline CDR1 is DFQATT and CDR2 SNEGSKA (reference sequence). The CDR3 covers 14 residues. The CDR3 coding sequence is TGCAGTGCTAGAACCGGGACTAGCGGGTTCACGCAGTATTTT. Its protein product is CSARTGTSGFTQYF.

This clonotype was counted at least ten times. The chain carries TRBV4-1 and TRBJ2-5; no firm D call. Trimming left V 4 bases short and J 5 bases short, with 17 bases between. The germline CDR1 and CDR2 sequences are MGHRA and YSYEKL. This CDR3 is 15 amino acids long. The CDR3: CASSRRSTSFETQYF. DNA of the CDR3: TGCGCCAGCAGCCGGAGATCGACAAGTTTTGAGACCCAGTACTTC.

In this sample, this clonotype turned up a few times. V is TRBV12-3 or TRBV12-4 and J is TRBJ2-7; a weak D match, TRBD2 (7 bases). Trimming stripped 4 bases from V and 5 bases from J, with 12 bases between. CDR3 length: 13 residues. DNA for the CDR3: TGTGCCAGCAGTTCCCGGGGGGCCGACGAGCAGTACTTC. As protein: CASSSRGADEQYF.

V and J are TRBV7-8 and TRBJ1-4; D possibly corresponds to TRBD1 (5 bases). The V gene's germline CDR1 is SGHVS and CDR2 FQNEAQ. This CDR3 has 13 amino acids. The V gene lost 7 bases and the J gene lost 2 bases, with 8 bases spanning the gap. CDR3 sequence: CASKGTTNEKLFF. DNA of the CDR3: TGTGCCAGCAAGGGGACGACTAATGAAAAACTGTTTTTT.

This clonotype was observed many times. The rearrangement uses TRBV12-3 or TRBV12-4 and TRBJ2-2, with D possibly TRBD2 on 6 matching bases. Deletions cut 8 bases from V and 4 bases from J, with 14 bases between. The CDR3 consists of 14 residues. As DNA, the CDR3 is TGTGCCAGCGACCGACGGGGACTCACCGGGGAGCTGTTTTTT. Translating gives CASDRRGLTGELFF.

The chain carries TRBV7-3 and TRBJ2-5, with 9 positions matching TRBD2. The junction had 8 bases not matched to a gene; V was cut back by 5 bases and J by 1 base. Germline V gene lookup returns CDR1 SGHTA and CDR2 FQGTGA. The length of the CDR3 is 16 residues. This CDR3 is CASSGATGLAQETQYF. The CDR3 bases are TGTGCCAGCAGCGGGGCTACGGGACTAGCCCAAGAGACCCAGTACTTC.

This clonotype has a handful of counts. This rearrangement joins TRBV20-1 to TRBJ2-7; maybe TRBD1 (7 bases). Germline loops: CDR1 DFQATT, CDR2 SNEGSKA (reference sequence). The CDR3 is 15 residues long. V was clipped by 1 base and J by 2 bases, with 15 bases between them. The CDR3 region has the DNA TGCAGTGCTAGAGGAGTGGCAGGGGGGCCCTACGAGCAGTACGTC. This gives the protein CSARGVAGGPYEQYV.

This clonotype showed up just a few times. CDR3 amino acids: CASSRFVNTEAFF. The CDR3 DNA sequence: TGTGCCAGCAGCAGATTCGTGAACACTGAAGCTTTCTTT. This chain joins TRBV14 and TRBJ1-1; D unclear. The CDR3 consists of 13 residues. With 5 bases removed from V and 0 bases from J, the gap between germline ends came to 7 bases. Germline V lookup: CDR1 SGHDN, CDR2 FVKESK.

Points on this clonotype: The missing conserved phenylalanine or tryptophan at the end of this CDR3 makes a read error likely. The gene calls are TRBV12-3 or TRBV12-4 and TRBJ2-1, with 12 bases that match TRBD2. The V and J ends lost 2 bases and 8 bases, in that order; junction bases with no gene match: 4. The CDR3 runs 15 residues. The CDR3 DNA reads TGTGCCAGCAGTTTAACTAGCGGGAGGAACGATGAGCAGTTCTAC. Its translation: CASSLTSGRNDEQFY.

In this sample, this clonotype turned up a few times. The J gene is TRBJ2-7, the V gene TRBV20-1; 11 bases match TRBD1. The length of the CDR3 is 11 residues. Germline values: CDR1 DFQATT, CDR2 SNEGSKA (reference sequence). CDR3 in amino acids: CSARPMGQGGV. The CDR3 nucleotides are TGCAGTGCTAGACCCATGGGACAGGGGGGCGTC.

This chain uses TRBV4-1 with TRBJ1-5; D uncertain. Germline V lookup: CDR1 MGHRA, CDR2 YSYEKL. CDR3 length: 16 amino acids. V lost 0 bases and J lost 0, with 9 bases in between. The CDR3, as DNA: TGCGCCAGCAGCCAAGAGGCAGTCCCTAGCAATCAGCCCCAGCATTTT. Its translation is CASSQEAVPSNQPQHF.

V gene TRBV12-3 or TRBV12-4 combines with J gene TRBJ2-3; 7 bases map to TRBD1. Trimming removed 5 bases from V and 2 bases from J; junction bases left unmatched: 10. The CDR3 extends over 16 amino acids. CDR3 in amino acids: CASSRRQGDHTDTQYF. The CDR3 DNA sequence: TGTGCCAGCAGTCGAAGACAGGGCGACCACACAGATACGCAGTATTTT.